This T cell receptor (beta chain) is from a study of blood T cell repertoires in COVID-19 (dated by TCRdb to between 2020 and 2021). Notes on the research overall: Collaborator samples came from the United States, Italy and Spain and covered acute and convalescent phases of COVID-19. Sample metadata almost always included a de-identified subject ID, COVID-19 status, age in years and sex. The repertoires were released in a freely available public database meant as a resource for research on the immune response to SARS-CoV-2. The samples were drawn from the first 160 participants of the ongoing ImmuneRACE study and from some 1,300 subjects provided by 6 global collaborators. Where HLA class I and class II types were available, the types were taken from metadata supplied by the sample provider, not from assay-based typing. Deeply sampled blood TCRbeta repertoires from subjects exposed to, actively infected with, or recovered from COVID-19 were included in the dataset. The material from the prospective study consisted of cDNA or gDNA derived from T cells, B-cell-depleted T cells, or PBMCs. Results and caveats for the whole study, not just this receptor: How much clinical and demographic metadata was included differed by source and by participant, and the metadata was provided uncurated.

TCRbeta CDR3 regions were amplified from genomic DNA by means of the immunoSEQ Assay, a bias-controlled multiplex PCR. Processing in the source paper ran as follows. Nucleated cell counts per sample were estimated from amplification of reference gene primers within the assay. To quantify the absolute abundance of each unique TCRbeta CDR3 rearrangement, sequence reads were collapsed and filtered. For each sample, productive Simpson clonality was calculated by taking the square root of Simpson's diversity index across productive rearrangements. This immuneACCESS table, as held by TCRdb, lists in-frame sequences with V and J called but not all clones. Of the missing ones, under half trace to an unresolved V gene in checked studies; the others have no known cause. Clonal size and the V and J genes are those of that table, whereas D and trimming came from the DNA. In all, the sample holds just over 350,000 clones, and 75% to 90% of those were seen once. Of the sample, roughly 7.1% is held by the ten largest clones.

Relative to germline, V is 0 bases shorter and J is 2 bases shorter, with 4 bases between their ends. For CDR1 and CDR2, the germline V gene (reference sequence) lists LNHDA and SQIVND. Including cysteine and phenylalanine, the CDR3 has 13 amino acids. Only the CDR3 region is kept as DNA, spanning 39 bases read in frame from base 1. Concerning this clone: No antigen is known for it. No clone much larger than this one lies a single base away; base qualities are absent.

In Seattle, one collaborating source enrolled patients while the infection was active and tracked those patients longitudinally over the course of disease. The collaborating institutions used their own protocols to collect whole blood in K2EDTA tubes. Collaborator samples were shipped for TCRbeta analysis as frozen whole blood, isolated PBMCs, or DNA extracted from either sample type. The rearrangement joined TRBV19 to TRBJ2-5; no D segment can be confidently identified. Sequencing used peripheral blood. The clonotype comes from a woman in her sixties or seventies with COVID-19, enrolled during active disease. The encoded CDR3 is CASSIDRQETQYF. The DNA sequence follows: TGTGCCAGTAGTATAGACAGACAAGAGACCCAGTACTTC. With the portions outside the CDR3 filled from the reference TRBV19 and TRBJ2-5 genes, the complete variable region becomes DGGITQSPKYLFRKEGQNVTLSCEQNLNHDAMYWYRQDPGQGLRLIYYSQIVNDFQKGDIAEGYSVSREKKESFPLTVTSAQKNPTAFYLCASSIDRQETQYFGPGTRLLVL.